This paragraph covers one TCR beta chain sequence. The CDR3 sequence is 13 residues long. Germline CDR1 KGHDR, CDR2 SFDVKD. V was pared by 4 bases and J by 0 bases, with 5 bases between. These data come from a study of blood T cell repertoires in COVID-19. Study background: Sites across the United States, Italy and Spain contributed samples from acute and convalescent COVID-19. PBMCs, B-cell-depleted T cells, or T cells provided the cDNA or gDNA that made up the material.

In the authors' methods: How many nucleated cells were present was estimated from reference gene primer amplification. Sequencing used immunoSEQ multiplex PCR; TCRdb keeps in-frame clones, though not all of them. Clone size and the V and J calls come from that table; the DNA yielded D and trimming. The sample includes tens of thousands of clones, 80% to 90% of them seen just once. The chain employs TRBV24-1 and TRBJ1-1; no clear D gene. The receptor was isolated from a woman in her sixties with acute or convalescent COVID-19. The sample comprised peripheral blood. The CDR3 nucleotides read TGTGCCACCAGTGACCCCATGAACACTGAAGCTTTCTTT. It encodes CATSDPMNTEAFF.